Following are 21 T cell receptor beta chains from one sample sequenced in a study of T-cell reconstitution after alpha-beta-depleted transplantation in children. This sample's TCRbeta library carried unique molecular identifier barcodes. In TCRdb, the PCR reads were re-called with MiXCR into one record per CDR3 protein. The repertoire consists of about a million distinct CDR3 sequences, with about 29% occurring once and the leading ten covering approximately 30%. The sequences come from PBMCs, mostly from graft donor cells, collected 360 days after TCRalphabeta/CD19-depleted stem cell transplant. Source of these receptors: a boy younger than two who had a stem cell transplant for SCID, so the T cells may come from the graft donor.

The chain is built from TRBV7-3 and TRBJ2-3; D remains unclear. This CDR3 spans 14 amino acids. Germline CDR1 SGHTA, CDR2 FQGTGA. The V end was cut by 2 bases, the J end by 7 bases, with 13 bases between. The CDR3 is CASSLDRSGNTQYF. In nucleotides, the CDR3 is TGTGCCAGCAGCTTAGATAGGAGTGGAAATACGCAGTATTTT.

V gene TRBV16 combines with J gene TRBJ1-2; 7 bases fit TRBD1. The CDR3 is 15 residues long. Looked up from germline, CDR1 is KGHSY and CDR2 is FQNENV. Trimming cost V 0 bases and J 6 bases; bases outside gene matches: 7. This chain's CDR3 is CASSQSEGAQDGYTF. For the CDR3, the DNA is TGTGCCAGCAGCCAATCGGAGGGGGCGCAGGATGGCTACACCTTC.

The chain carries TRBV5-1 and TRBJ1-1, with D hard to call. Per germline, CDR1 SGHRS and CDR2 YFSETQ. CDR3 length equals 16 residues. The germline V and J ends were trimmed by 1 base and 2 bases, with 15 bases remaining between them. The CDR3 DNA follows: TGCGCCAGCAGCTTGTGGTCGCGAATTGGAAACACTGAAGCTTTCTTT. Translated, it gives CASSLWSRIGNTEAFF. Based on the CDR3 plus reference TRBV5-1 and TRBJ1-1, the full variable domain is KAGVTQTPRYLIKTRGQQVTLSCSPISGHRSVSWYQQTPGQGLQFLFEYFSETQRNKGNFPGRFSGRQFSNSRSEMNVSTLELGDSALYLCASSLWSRIGNTEAFFGQGTRLTVV.

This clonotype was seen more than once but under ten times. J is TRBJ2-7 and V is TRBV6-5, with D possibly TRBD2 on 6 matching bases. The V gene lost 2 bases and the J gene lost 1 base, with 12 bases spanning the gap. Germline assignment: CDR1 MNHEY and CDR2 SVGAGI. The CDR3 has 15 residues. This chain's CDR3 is CASSYGTRGSYEQYF. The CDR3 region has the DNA TGTGCCAGCAGTTACGGAACCCGGGGGTCCTACGAGCAGTACTTC.

DNA of the CDR3: TGCGCCAGCAGCCTCGGCGGGGGTGAATATGGCTACACCTTC. Translating it yields CASSLGGGEYGYTF. V and J are TRBV5-1 and TRBJ1-2; D is perhaps TRBD1 (5 bases). The CDR3 consists of 14 residues. Germline CDR1 SGHRS, CDR2 YFSETQ. The ends were cut back, 4 bases at V and 5 bases at J, with 15 bases in the middle. Full variable domain (remainder filled in from reference TRBV5-1 and TRBJ1-2): KAGVTQTPRYLIKTRGQQVTLSCSPISGHRSVSWYQQTPGQGLQFLFEYFSETQRNKGNFPGRFSGRQFSNSRSEMNVSTLELGDSALYLCASSLGGGEYGYTFGSGTRLTVV.

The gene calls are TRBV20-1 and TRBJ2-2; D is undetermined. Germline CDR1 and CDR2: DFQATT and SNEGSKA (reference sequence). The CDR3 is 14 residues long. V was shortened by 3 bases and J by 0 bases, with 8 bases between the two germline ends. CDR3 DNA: TGCAGTGCTAGTGGCAGGTCGAACACCGGGGAGCTGTTTTTT. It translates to CSASGRSNTGELFF.

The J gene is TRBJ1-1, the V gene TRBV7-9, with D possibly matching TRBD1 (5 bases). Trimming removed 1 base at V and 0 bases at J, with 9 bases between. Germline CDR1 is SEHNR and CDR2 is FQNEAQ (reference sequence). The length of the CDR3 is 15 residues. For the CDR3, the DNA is TGTGCCAGCAGCTTAGGGGAGACAGTGAACACTGAAGCTTTCTTT. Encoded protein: CASSLGETVNTEAFF.

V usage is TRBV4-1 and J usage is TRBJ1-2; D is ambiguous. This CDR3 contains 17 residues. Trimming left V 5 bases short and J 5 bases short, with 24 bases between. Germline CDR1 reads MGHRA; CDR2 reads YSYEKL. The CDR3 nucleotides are TGCGCCAGCAGCGCACCGGAGGAACTCATCGGAGCATATGGCTACACCTTC. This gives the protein CASSAPEELIGAYGYTF.

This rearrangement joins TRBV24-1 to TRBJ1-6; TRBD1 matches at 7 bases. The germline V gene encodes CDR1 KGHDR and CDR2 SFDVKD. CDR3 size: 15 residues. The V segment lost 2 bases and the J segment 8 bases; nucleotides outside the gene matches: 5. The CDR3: CATSDSGTEDSPLHF. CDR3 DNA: TGTGCCACCAGTGATTCCGGGACAGAGGATTCACCCCTCCACTTT.

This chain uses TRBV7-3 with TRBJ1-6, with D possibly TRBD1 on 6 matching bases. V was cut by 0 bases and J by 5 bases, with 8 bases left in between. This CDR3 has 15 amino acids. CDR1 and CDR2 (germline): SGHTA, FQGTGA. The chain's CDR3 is CASSLTGHDNSPLHF. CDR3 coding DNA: TGTGCCAGCAGCTTAACGGGACACGATAATTCACCCCTCCACTTT.

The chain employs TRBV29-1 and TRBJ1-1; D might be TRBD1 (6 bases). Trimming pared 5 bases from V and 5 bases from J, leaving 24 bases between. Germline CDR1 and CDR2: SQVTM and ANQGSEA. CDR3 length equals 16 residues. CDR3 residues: CSVLRQVGRLWTEAFF. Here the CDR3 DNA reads TGCAGCGTTCTTAGACAGGTCGGTCGTTTGTGGACTGAAGCTTTCTTT.

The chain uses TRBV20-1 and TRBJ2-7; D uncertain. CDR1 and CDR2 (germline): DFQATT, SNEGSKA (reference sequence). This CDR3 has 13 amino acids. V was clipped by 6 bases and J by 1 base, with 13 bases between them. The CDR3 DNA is TGCAGTGCGGGTACTGGAGAGTCCTACGAGCAGTACTTC. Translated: CSAGTGESYEQYF.

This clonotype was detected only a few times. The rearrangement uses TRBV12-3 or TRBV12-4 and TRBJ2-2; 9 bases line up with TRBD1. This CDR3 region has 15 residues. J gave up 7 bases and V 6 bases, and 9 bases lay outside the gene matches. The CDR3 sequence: CASSPIQGAIGELFF. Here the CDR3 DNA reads TGTGCCAGCAGCCCTATACAGGGGGCCATCGGGGAGCTGTTTTTT.

The CDR3 DNA is TGTGCCAGCTCAGCACTGCCCTCCCGACTAGCGAACTACGAGCAGTACTTC. This codes for CASSALPSRLANYEQYF. This chain links TRBV18 with TRBJ2-7; TRBD2 agrees at 8 bases. The length of the CDR3 is 17 residues. CDR1 and CDR2 (germline): KGHSH, LQKENI. Trimming cost V 5 bases and J 3 bases; bases outside gene matches: 15.

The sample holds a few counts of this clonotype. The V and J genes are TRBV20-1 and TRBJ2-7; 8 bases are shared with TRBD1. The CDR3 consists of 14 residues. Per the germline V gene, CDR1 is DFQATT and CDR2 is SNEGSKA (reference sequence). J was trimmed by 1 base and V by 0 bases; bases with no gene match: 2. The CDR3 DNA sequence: TGCAGTGCTAGAGACAGGGGGCGATCCTACGAGCAGTACTTC. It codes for CSARDRGRSYEQYF.

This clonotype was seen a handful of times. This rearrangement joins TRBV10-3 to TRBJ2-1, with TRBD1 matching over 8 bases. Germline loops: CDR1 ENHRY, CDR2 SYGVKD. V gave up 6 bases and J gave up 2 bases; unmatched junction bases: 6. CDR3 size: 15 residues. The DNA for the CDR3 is TGTGCCATCAGGGACCGGGACAGGCCCTACAATGAGCAGTTCTTC. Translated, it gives CAIRDRDRPYNEQFF.

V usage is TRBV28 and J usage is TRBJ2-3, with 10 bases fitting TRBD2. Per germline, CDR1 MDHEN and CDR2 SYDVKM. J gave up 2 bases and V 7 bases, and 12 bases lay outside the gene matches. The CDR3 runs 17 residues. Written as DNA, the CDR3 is TGTGCCAGCACCAGCCTGGGTCTAGCGGGGGCCACAGATACGCAGTATTTT. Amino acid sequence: CASTSLGLAGATDTQYF.

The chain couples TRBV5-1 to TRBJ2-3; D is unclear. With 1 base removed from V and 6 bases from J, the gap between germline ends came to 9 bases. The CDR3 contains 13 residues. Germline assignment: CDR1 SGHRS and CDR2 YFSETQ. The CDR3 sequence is CASSLRSDDTQYF. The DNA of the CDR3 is TGCGCCAGCAGCTTGAGATCCGACGATACGCAGTATTTT.

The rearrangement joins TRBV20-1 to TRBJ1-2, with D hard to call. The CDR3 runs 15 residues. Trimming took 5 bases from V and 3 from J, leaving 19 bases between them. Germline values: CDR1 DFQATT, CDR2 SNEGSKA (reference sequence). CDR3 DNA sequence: TGCAGTGCTCAGCCGTCAGCGGCATCTGACTATGGCTACACCTTC. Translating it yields CSAQPSAASDYGYTF.

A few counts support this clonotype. CDR3 region: CATKMTIYEQYF. The CDR3 DNA sequence: TGTGCCACCAAGATGACGATCTACGAGCAGTACTTC. V is TRBV10-3 and J is TRBJ2-7; unclear D gene. Germline V gene data show CDR1 as ENHRY and CDR2 as SYGVKD. The CDR3 consists of 12 residues. The V gene lost 10 bases and the J gene lost 3 bases, with 13 bases spanning the gap.

CDR3 loop: CASSSPPVTDTQYF. In DNA, the CDR3 is TGCGCCAGCAGCTCCCCCCCCGTCACAGATACGCAGTATTTT. The chain uses TRBV5-1 and TRBJ2-3; D ambiguous. Trimming removed 3 bases at V and 2 bases at J, with 10 bases between. Germline values: CDR1 SGHRS, CDR2 YFSETQ. The CDR3 length is 14 residues.